A single sample is the source of the 11 T cell receptor beta chains below, sequenced in a study of monozygotic twins with inflammatory bowel disease. TCRdb re-called the 5' RACE reads and shows each CDR3 protein once, DNA omitted. Here the sample table reports hundreds of thousands of distinct CDR3 sequences. The sample taken for sequencing was blood. All receptors come from a human donor with ulcerative colitis or Crohn's disease, or a healthy co-twin of an affected twin (not recorded which).

This sequence joins TRBV5-1 and TRBJ2-7. CDR1 is SGHRS, CDR2 YFSETQ, per germline. CDR3 length: 12 amino acids. This CDR3 reads CASSFLTDEQYF.

The chain has TRBV15 and TRBJ1-1. Looked up from germline, CDR1 is LNHNV and CDR2 is YYDKDF (reference sequence). The CDR3 runs to 14 residues. The CDR3 sequence is CATSPRTGYTEAFF. Full variable domain (outside the CDR3, taken from reference TRBV15 and TRBJ1-1): DAMVIQNPRYQVTQFGKPVTLSCSQTLNHNVMYWYQQKSSQAPKLLFHYYDKDFNNEADTPDNFQSRRPNTSFCFLDIRSPGLGDTAMYLCATSPRTGYTEAFFGQGTRLTVV.

The rearrangement uses TRBV12-3 or TRBV12-4 and TRBJ2-7; TCRdb selects TRBD2, and the lack of DNA leaves this call unchecked. The CDR3 has 13 amino acids. The CDR3 sequence: CASRSGLFYEQYF.

This chain connects TRBV13 to TRBJ1-1; as DNA is missing, the TRBD1 call by TCRdb cannot be tested. The CDR3 sequence is 14 residues long. Germline CDR1 is PRHDT and CDR2 is FYEKMQ (reference sequence). The CDR3 reads CASSLLTGWSEAFF. Using reference TRBV13 and TRBJ1-1 for the parts outside the CDR3, the full variable domain is AAGVIQSPRHLIKEKRETATLKCYPIPRHDTVYWYQQGPGQDPQFLISFYEKMQSDKGSIPDRFSAQQFSDYHSELNMSSLELGDSALYFCASSLLTGWSEAFFGQGTRLTVV.

The chain uses TRBV5-1 and TRBJ2-2. The CDR3 loop spans 15 amino acids. Germline CDR1 and CDR2: SGHRS and YFSETQ. The CDR3 here is CASSLTPMNTGELFF.

V gene TRBV5-1 combines with J gene TRBJ1-1; TCRdb designates TRBD1, a call that cannot be tested without DNA. Germline V gives CDR1 SGHRS, CDR2 YFSETQ. The CDR3 has 15 amino acids. CDR3 in amino acids: CASSYKTGVNTEAFF.

The V gene is TRBV6-2 or TRBV6-3, the J gene TRBJ2-5. In germline, CDR1 is MNHEY, CDR2 SVGEGT. The CDR3 has 15 residues. CDR3 protein: CASSFRRHQQETQYF.

The gene calls are TRBV18 and TRBJ2-6. CDR1 and CDR2 (germline): KGHSH, LQKENI. The CDR3 contains 17 residues. The CDR3 is CASSPIRGISGANVLTF. Variable domain in full (rest from reference TRBV18 and TRBJ2-6): NAGVMQNPRHLVRRRGQEARLRCSPMKGHSHVYWYRQLPEEGLKFMVYLQKENIIDESGMPKERFSAEFPKEGPSILRIQQVVRGDSAAYFCASSPIRGISGANVLTFGAGSRLTVL.

V usage is TRBV12-3 or TRBV12-4 and J usage is TRBJ1-5. The CDR3 contains 15 residues. CDR3 residues: CASSLKGIGHQPQHF.

The chain has TRBV29-1 and TRBJ2-5; TCRdb's D call, TRBD1, is unchecked because there is no DNA. CDR3 size: 15 residues. Germline V CDR1 and CDR2: SQVTM, ANQGSEA. CDR3 residues: CSVGDWGSSQETQYF.

The V and J genes are TRBV5-6 and TRBJ2-3; absent DNA, TCRdb's TRBD2 call cannot be checked. The germline V gene encodes CDR1 SGHDT and CDR2 YYEEEE. This CDR3 spans 15 amino acids. CDR3 sequence: CASSPVAGDTDTQYF.